The rows below give T cell receptor beta chains drawn from one sample of a study of cytomegalovirus exposure and HLA in healthy donors. Using immunoSEQ multiplex PCR, the repertoire was profiled, and TCRdb retains in-frame clones only, with some absent. This table holds 100,000 to 130,000 clones, 81% found once. The material sequenced was PBMCs. The receptors shown here come from a man aged 30 to 45 in good health and CMV-seronegative. The CDR3 runs from the conserved cysteine through the conserved F or W. Each record gives: V gene, D gene, clone size, J gene, CDR3 protein, CDR3 DNA. D genes are given only for firm matches. For some rows the clone size is stated as once, few or many, or as a class when expanded; others skip it.

TRBV4-2,TRBD2,few,TRBJ2-1,CASSQGGGGPYNEQFF,TGTGCCAGCAGCCAGGGGGGGGGAGGGCCCTACAATGAGCAGTTCTTC
TRBV6-1,NA,once,TRBJ2-1,CASSDNSLSQQFF,TGTGCCAGCAGTGATAATTCACTCTCCCAGCAGTTCTTC
TRBV7-9,NA,NA,TRBJ2-2,CASSLGGAGGELFF,TGTGCCAGCAGCTTGGGGGGGGCCGGCGGGGAGCTGTTTTTT
TRBV9,NA,few,TRBJ1-1,CASSDMNTEAFF,TGTGCCAGCAGCGACATGAACACTGAAGCTTTCTTT
TRBV2,NA,medium-sized,TRBJ2-1,CASSRWTGGFDEQFF,TGTGCCAGCAGTAGATGGACTGGGGGGTTCGATGAGCAGTTCTTC
TRBV19,NA,NA,TRBJ2-2,CASSYTGELFF,TGTGCCAGTAGCTACACCGGGGAGCTGTTTTTT
TRBV28,TRBD1,once,TRBJ1-1,CASRGDRLKGAFF,TGTGCCAGCAGGGGGGACAGGCTAAAAGGGGCTTTCTTT
TRBV15,NA,NA,TRBJ2-7,CATSRDIQGRGEQYF,TGTGCCACCAGCAGAGATATACAGGGTCGTGGCGAGCAGTACTTC
TRBV9,NA,NA,TRBJ2-2,CASSPDAGYTGELFF,TGTGCCAGCAGCCCCGACGCGGGATACACCGGGGAGCTGTTTTTT
TRBV6-4,NA,NA,TRBJ1-5,CASSEWGGSNQPQHF,TGTGCCAGCTCAGAGTGGGGGGGAAGCAATCAGCCCCAGCATTTT
TRBV6-4,TRBD2,NA,TRBJ2-1,CASSDEREMGEQFF,TGTGCCAGCAGTGATGAGCGGGAGATGGGTGAGCAGTTCTTC
TRBV9,NA,NA,TRBJ2-7,CASSPGRTYEQYF,TGTGCCAGCAGCCCAGGGAGGACCTACGAGCAGTACTTC
TRBV5-1,TRBD1,NA,TRBJ2-7,CASSLWTGDGNEQYF,TGCGCCAGCAGCTTGTGGACAGGGGACGGGAACGAGCAGTACTTC
TRBV7-9,TRBD1,NA,TRBJ1-1,CASSRTGVETEAFF,TGTGCCAGCAGCCGGACAGGGGTTGAAACTGAAGCTTTCTTT
TRBV19,TRBD1,NA,TRBJ1-1,CARLGQGDTMNTEAFF,TGTGCCAGACTGGGACAGGGAGATACTATGAACACTGAAGCTTTCTTT
TRBV5-4,NA,NA,TRBJ1-2,CASSRLGGARSYGYTF,TGTGCCAGCAGCCGCCTAGGGGGGGCGCGGAGCTATGGCTACACCTTC
TRBV4-1,TRBD2,once,TRBJ2-2,CASSQPGLAGGTNTGELFF,TGCGCCAGCAGCCAACCCGGACTAGCGGGGGGGACGAACACCGGGGAGCTGTTTTTT
TRBV6-4,TRBD2,NA,TRBJ2-1,CASSDEAGAINEQFF,TGTGCCAGCAGTGATGAAGCGGGAGCGATAAATGAGCAGTTCTTC
TRBV9,TRBD2,NA,TRBJ2-1,CASSLTSGQANEQFF,TGTGCCAGCAGCCTAACTAGCGGCCAAGCAAATGAGCAGTTCTTC
TRBV2,NA,NA,TRBJ1-5,CASSGPNSNQPQHF,TGTGCCAGCAGTGGGCCAAATAGCAATCAGCCCCAGCATTTT
TRBV28,NA,NA,TRBJ1-2,CASSTPGGTSNYGYTF,TGTGCCAGCAGTACTCCCGGGGGGACTTCTAACTATGGCTACACCTTC
TRBV29-1,TRBD1,NA,TRBJ1-1,CSVVLDRGPRAFF,TGCAGCGTTGTATTGGACAGGGGGCCTCGGGCTTTCTTT
TRBV4-2,TRBD2,NA,TRBJ2-7,CASSQGLAASYEQYF,TGTGCCAGCAGCCAAGGACTAGCGGCCTCCTACGAGCAGTACTTC
TRBV4-2,TRBD2,NA,TRBJ2-3,CASSQGGLVNTDTQYF,TGTGCCAGCAGCCAAGGGGGACTAGTCAACACAGATACGCAGTATTTT
TRBV15,TRBD2,NA,TRBJ2-7,CATSRDREGPYEQYF,TGTGCCACCAGCAGAGATCGGGAGGGCCCCTACGAGCAGTACTTC
TRBV15,NA,NA,TRBJ1-2,CATSRDLPDSLNNYGYTF,TGTGCCACCAGCAGAGACTTACCTGACAGTCTGAATAACTATGGCTACACCTTC
TRBV6-5,TRBD1,NA,TRBJ2-4,CASTPGQGDGIQYF,TGTGCCAGCACCCCTGGACAGGGGGACGGCATTCAGTACTTC
TRBV7-9,NA,few,TRBJ1-6,CASSWGRDSPLHF,TGTGCCAGCAGCTGGGGCAGGGATTCACCCCTCCACTTT
TRBV27,NA,NA,TRBJ1-5,CASSLGRGGQPQHF,TGTGCCAGCAGTTTGGGGAGGGGAGGCCAGCCCCAGCATTTT
TRBV19,NA,NA,TRBJ2-7,CASTPAGWDEQYF,TGTGCCAGTACCCCGGCGGGTTGGGACGAGCAGTACTTC
TRBV7-2,TRBD1,NA,TRBJ2-6,CASSTFTGAGANVLTF,TGTGCCAGCAGCACATTCACAGGGGCTGGGGCCAACGTCCTGACTTTC
TRBV7-2,NA,NA,TRBJ1-1,CASSPHRGNTEAFF,TGTGCCAGCAGCCCCCACCGGGGGAACACTGAAGCTTTCTTT
TRBV30,TRBD1,NA,TRBJ2-3,CAWTPGQGFTDTQYF,TGTGCCTGGACCCCGGGACAGGGTTTTACAGATACGCAGTATTTT
TRBV28,NA,NA,TRBJ2-1,CASRGAASSYNEQFF,TGTGCCTCGCGCGGAGCGGCCAGCTCCTACAATGAGCAGTTCTTC
TRBV5-4,NA,NA,TRBJ1-1,CASSLHGSPRRAFF,TGTGCCAGCAGCTTGCACGGCAGCCCAAGGAGGGCTTTCTTT
TRBV28,NA,NA,TRBJ1-2,CASRRGINYGYTF,TGTGCCAGCAGGAGAGGTATAAACTATGGCTACACCTTC
TRBV13,NA,few,TRBJ1-1,CASSRRAGTEAFF,TGTGCCAGCAGCCGCCGTGCGGGCACTGAAGCTTTCTTT
TRBV6-1,NA,NA,TRBJ1-1,CASSEIQGFTEAFF,TGTGCCAGCAGCGAAATACAGGGTTTCACTGAAGCTTTCTTT
TRBV7-9,NA,NA,TRBJ1-6,CASSLAGISSYNSPLHF,TGTGCCAGCAGCTTAGCGGGCATTAGCTCCTATAATTCACCCCTCCACTTT
TRBV11-2,TRBD2,NA,TRBJ2-1,CASSPPGTSGYNEQFF,TGTGCCAGCAGCCCCCCCGGGACTAGCGGCTACAATGAGCAGTTCTTC
TRBV11-2,TRBD1,NA,TRBJ1-1,CASSLMVQGVEAFF,TGTGCCAGCAGCTTAATGGTACAGGGGGTTGAAGCTTTCTTT
TRBV7-8,TRBD2,NA,TRBJ2-7,CASSQGGTSVDEQYF,TGTGCCAGCAGCCAGGGGGGGACTAGCGTTGACGAGCAGTACTTC
TRBV2,NA,NA,TRBJ1-6,CARKPGEGHNSPLHF,TGTGCCAGGAAACCAGGGGAGGGCCATAATTCACCCCTCCACTTT
TRBV7-8,NA,NA,TRBJ2-7,CASSLDTGTVVFEQYF,TGTGCCAGCAGCTTGGATACCGGGACTGTCGTTTTCGAGCAGTACTTC
TRBV5-6,NA,NA,TRBJ1-5,CASSSGWGPPQHF,TGTGCCAGCAGCTCCGGATGGGGGCCGCCCCAGCATTTT
TRBV7-2,NA,NA,TRBJ2-7,CAPAEGPISYEQYF,TGTGCCCCGGCGGAGGGGCCTATTTCCTACGAGCAGTACTTC
TRBV29-1,TRBD1,NA,TRBJ1-2,CSVSGTGDSPLGYTF,TGCAGCGTTTCCGGGACGGGGGACAGCCCCCTAGGCTACACCTTC
TRBV30,NA,NA,TRBJ2-1,CAWSVLGGHPTFF,TGTGCCTGGAGTGTACTAGGGGGACACCCCACGTTCTTC
TRBV11-2,TRBD1,NA,TRBJ2-1,CASSLVQGAGNEQFF,TGTGCCAGCAGCTTAGTACAGGGGGCTGGGAATGAGCAGTTCTTC
TRBV14,TRBD1,NA,TRBJ1-2,CASSQGQGIYGYTF,TGTGCCAGCAGCCAAGGACAGGGGATCTATGGCTACACCTTC
TRBV14,NA,NA,TRBJ1-1,CASSPRDTEAFF,TGTGCCAGCAGCCCCAGGGACACTGAAGCTTTCTTT
TRBV5-8,TRBD1,NA,TRBJ1-4,CASRVTGGGEKLFF,TGTGCCAGCCGGGTTACAGGGGGCGGTGAAAAACTGTTTTTT
TRBV29-1,NA,NA,TRBJ2-7,CSVWGVGAYEQYF,TGCAGCGTTTGGGGGGTCGGGGCCTACGAGCAGTACTTC
TRBV5-6,TRBD2,NA,TRBJ2-7,CASSLLAGGTGAEQYF,TGTGCCAGCAGCTTGCTAGCGGGGGGGACTGGAGCCGAGCAGTACTTC
TRBV6-5,TRBD1,NA,TRBJ1-1,CASRRGRFTEAFF,TGTGCCAGCAGGAGGGGGCGCTTCACTGAAGCTTTCTTT
TRBV6-4,TRBD2,NA,TRBJ2-7,CASPRGRAYEQYF,TGTGCCAGCCCGAGAGGGAGGGCCTACGAGCAGTACTTC
TRBV7-6,TRBD1,once,TRBJ1-2,CASSLAQGDYGYTF,TGTGCCAGCAGCTTAGCCCAGGGGGATTATGGCTACACCTTC
TRBV19,NA,NA,TRBJ1-2,CASSAGYGYTF,TGTGCCAGTAGTGCAGGCTATGGCTACACCTTC
TRBV5-6,TRBD2,NA,TRBJ2-7,CASSLGGGREQYF,TGTGCCAGCAGCTTGGGCGGGGGGCGCGAGCAGTACTTC